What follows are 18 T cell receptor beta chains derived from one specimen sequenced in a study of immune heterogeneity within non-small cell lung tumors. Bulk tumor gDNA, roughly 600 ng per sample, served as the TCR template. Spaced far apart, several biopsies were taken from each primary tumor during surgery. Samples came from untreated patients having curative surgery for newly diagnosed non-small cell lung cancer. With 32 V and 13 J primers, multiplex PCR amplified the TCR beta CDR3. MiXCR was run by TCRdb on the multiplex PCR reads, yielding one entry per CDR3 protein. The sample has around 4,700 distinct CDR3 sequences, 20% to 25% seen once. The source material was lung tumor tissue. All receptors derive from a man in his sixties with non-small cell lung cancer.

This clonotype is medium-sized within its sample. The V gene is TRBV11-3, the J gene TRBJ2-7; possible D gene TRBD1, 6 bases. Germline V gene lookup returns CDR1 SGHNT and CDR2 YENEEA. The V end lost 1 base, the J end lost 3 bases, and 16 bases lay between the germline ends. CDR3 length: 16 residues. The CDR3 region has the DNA TGTGCCAGCAGCTTAGGTGCAGGGGAACACTACTACGAGCAGTACTTC. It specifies CASSLGAGEHYYEQYF.

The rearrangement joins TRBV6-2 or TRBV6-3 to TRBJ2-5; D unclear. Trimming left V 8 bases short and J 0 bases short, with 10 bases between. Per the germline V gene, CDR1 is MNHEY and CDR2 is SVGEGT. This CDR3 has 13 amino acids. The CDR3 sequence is CASSEGYQETQYF. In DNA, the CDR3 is TGTGCCAGCTCTGAAGGGTACCAAGAGACCCAGTACTTC.

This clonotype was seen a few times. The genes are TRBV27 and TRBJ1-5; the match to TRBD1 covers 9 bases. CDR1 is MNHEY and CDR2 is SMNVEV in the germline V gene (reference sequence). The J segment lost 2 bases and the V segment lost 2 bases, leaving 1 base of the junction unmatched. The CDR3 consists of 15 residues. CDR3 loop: CASSLRDRGNQPQHF. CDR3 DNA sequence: TGTGCCAGCAGTTTAAGGGACAGGGGCAATCAGCCCCAGCATTTT.

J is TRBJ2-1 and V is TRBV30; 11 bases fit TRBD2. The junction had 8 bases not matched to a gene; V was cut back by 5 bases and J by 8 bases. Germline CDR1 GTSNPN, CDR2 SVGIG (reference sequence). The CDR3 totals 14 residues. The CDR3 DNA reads TGTGCCTGGGGTTTAGCGGGAGGGCCTTATGAGCAGTTCTTC. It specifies CAWGLAGGPYEQFF.

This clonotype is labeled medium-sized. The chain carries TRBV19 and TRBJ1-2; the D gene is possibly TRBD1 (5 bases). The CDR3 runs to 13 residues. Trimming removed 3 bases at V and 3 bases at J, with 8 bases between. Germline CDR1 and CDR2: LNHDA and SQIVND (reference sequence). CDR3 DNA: TGTGCCAGTAGTATCCAAGGGGACTATGGCTACACCTTC. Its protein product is CASSIQGDYGYTF. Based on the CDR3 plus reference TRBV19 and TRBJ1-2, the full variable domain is DGGITQSPKYLFRKEGQNVTLSCEQNLNHDAMYWYRQDPGQGLRLIYYSQIVNDFQKGDIAEGYSVSREKKESFPLTVTSAQKNPTAFYLCASSIQGDYGYTFGSGTRLTVV.

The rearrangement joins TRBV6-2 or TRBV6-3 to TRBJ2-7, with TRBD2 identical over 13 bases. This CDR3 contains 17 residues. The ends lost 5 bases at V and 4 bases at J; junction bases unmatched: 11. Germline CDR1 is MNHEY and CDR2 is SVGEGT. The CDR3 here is CASSPRTSGSFVYEQYF. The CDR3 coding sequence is TGTGCCAGCAGTCCGAGGACTAGCGGGAGTTTTGTGTACGAGCAGTACTTC.

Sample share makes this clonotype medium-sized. The CDR3 DNA sequence: TGTGCCAGCAGTTTGGGGCAGGTGAACACTGAAGCTTTCTTT. It codes for CASSLGQVNTEAFF. The V gene is TRBV12-3 or TRBV12-4, the J gene TRBJ1-1; D is perhaps TRBD1 (5 bases). V dropped 3 bases and J dropped 0 bases, with 8 bases sitting between them. The CDR3 spans 14 residues.

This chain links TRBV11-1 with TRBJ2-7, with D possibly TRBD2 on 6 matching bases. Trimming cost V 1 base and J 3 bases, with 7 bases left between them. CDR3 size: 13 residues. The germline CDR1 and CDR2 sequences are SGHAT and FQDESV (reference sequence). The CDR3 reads CASSLGLDYEQYF. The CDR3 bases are TGTGCCAGCAGCTTAGGACTAGACTACGAGCAGTACTTC.

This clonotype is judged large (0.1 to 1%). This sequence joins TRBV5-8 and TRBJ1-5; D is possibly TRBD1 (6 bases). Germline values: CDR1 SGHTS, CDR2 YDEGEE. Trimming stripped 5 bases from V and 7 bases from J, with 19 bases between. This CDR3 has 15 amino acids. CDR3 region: CASSLEAVQGQPQHF. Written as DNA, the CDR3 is TGTGCCAGCAGTCTCGAGGCAGTCCAGGGGCAGCCCCAGCATTTT.

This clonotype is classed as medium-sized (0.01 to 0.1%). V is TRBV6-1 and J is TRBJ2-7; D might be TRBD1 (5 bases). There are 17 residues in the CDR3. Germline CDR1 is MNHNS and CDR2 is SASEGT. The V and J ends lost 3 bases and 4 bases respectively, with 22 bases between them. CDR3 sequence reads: CASSEGNFLGHGYEQYF. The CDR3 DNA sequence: TGTGCCAGCAGTGAGGGAAATTTTTTAGGACATGGATACGAGCAGTACTTC.

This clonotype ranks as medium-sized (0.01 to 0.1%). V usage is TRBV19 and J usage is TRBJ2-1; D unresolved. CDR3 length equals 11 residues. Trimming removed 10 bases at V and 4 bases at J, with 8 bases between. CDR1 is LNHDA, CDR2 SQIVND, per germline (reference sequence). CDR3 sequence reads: CATGNYNEQFF. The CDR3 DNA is TGTGCCACGGGTAATTACAATGAGCAGTTCTTC.

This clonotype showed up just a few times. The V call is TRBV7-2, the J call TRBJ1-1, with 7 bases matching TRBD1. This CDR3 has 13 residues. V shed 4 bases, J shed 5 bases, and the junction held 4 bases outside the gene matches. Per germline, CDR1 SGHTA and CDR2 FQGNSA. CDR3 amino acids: CASSSQGFTEAFF. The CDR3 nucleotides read TGTGCCAGCAGCTCACAGGGGTTTACTGAAGCTTTCTTT.

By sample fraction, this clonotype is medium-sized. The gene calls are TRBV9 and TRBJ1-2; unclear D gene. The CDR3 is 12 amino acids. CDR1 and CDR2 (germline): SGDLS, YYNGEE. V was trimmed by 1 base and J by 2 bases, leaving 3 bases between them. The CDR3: CASSVQNYGYTF. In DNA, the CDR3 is TGTGCCAGCAGCGTACAGAACTATGGCTACACCTTC.

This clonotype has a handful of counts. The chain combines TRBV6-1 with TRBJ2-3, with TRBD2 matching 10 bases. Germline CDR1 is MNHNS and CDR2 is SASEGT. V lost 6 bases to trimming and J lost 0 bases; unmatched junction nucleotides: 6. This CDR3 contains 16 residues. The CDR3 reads CASSRGTSASTDTQYF. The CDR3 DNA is TGTGCCAGCAGCAGGGGGACTAGCGCTAGCACAGATACGCAGTATTTT.

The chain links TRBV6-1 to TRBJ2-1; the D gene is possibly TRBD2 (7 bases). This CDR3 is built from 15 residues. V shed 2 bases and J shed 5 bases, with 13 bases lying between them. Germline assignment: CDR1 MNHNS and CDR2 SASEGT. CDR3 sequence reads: CASSEQAGADNEQFF. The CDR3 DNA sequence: TGTGCCAGCAGTGAACAGGCGGGGGCGGACAATGAGCAGTTCTTC.

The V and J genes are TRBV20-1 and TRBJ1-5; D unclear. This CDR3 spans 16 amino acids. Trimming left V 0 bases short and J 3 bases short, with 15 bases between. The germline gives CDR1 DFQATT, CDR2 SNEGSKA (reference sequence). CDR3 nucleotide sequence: TGCAGTGCTAGAGATCACAGAGACGGGCCCAATCAGCCCCAGCATTTT. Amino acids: CSARDHRDGPNQPQHF.

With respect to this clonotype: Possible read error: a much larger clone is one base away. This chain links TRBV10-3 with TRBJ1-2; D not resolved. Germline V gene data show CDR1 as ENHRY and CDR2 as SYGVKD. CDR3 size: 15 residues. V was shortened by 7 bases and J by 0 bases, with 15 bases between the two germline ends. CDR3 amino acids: CAITPGGVANYGYTF. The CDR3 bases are TGTGCCATCACCCCAGGTGGGGTAGCTAACTATGGCTACACCTTC.

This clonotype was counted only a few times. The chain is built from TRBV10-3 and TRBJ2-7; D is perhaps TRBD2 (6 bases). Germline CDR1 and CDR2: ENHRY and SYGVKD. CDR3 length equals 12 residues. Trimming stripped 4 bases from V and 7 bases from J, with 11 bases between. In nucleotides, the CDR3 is TGTGCCATCAGTGCTCCTGCGGGGGAGCAGTACTTC. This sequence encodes CAISAPAGEQYF.